These T cell receptor beta chains were read from a single sample in a study of T cell repertoires in cytomegalovirus infection. For these receptors, no antigen is known. TCRdb recomputed calls from the reads with MiXCR, one row per CDR3 protein. The sample lists around 230,000 distinct CDR3 sequences; roughly two fifths were seen once. The material sequenced was CD8+ T cells from cultured PBMCs, taken from culture after CMV antigen stimulation. All receptors come from a human donor in good health (CMV status not recorded). Some clones in this sample may be carry-over from other donors' samples. CDR3s leave out the opening cysteine and the closing phenylalanine or tryptophan.

J,V,CDR3
TRBJ2-1,TRBV24-1,ATSVTSGSMNEQF
TRBJ1-1,TRBV2,GTGLNTEAF
TRBJ2-4,TRBV6-1,ASSEARDKNIQY
TRBJ2-7,TRBV27,ASREQGVLGEQY
TRBJ1-5,TRBV13,ASSLGWGKDQPQH
TRBJ1-2,TRBV7-4,ASNPKAQGIYYGYT
TRBJ2-7,TRBV20-1,SAREPGTSPYEQY
TRBJ2-7,TRBV6-1,ASSEWTNSYEQY
TRBJ2-1,TRBV27,ASSLSVYGTENDNEQF
TRBJ2-3,TRBV27,ASSRQRGAGSTDTQY
TRBJ2-1,TRBV7-9,ASSLTLTSYNEQF
TRBJ2-1,TRBV20-1,SAREDRVYNEQF
TRBJ2-7,TRBV10-3,ASLDSKTTEQY
TRBJ2-2,TRBV6-1,ASTSGSRTGELF
TRBJ2-5,TRBV9,SSSVLGGGGGTQY
TRBJ2-1,TRBV2,ASSEAAGYEQF
TRBJ2-5,TRBV28,ASSSLGPPLKETQY
TRBJ2-1,TRBV12-5,ASGSTSGAPNEQF
TRBJ2-3,TRBV27,ASSPGPSTDTQY
TRBJ1-3,TRBV6-6,ASRSGRNGNTIY
TRBJ2-3,TRBV6-1,ASSDDRARDTQY
TRBJ1-2,TRBV27,ASAIGGRRRGYT
TRBJ1-1,TRBV7-9,ASSSSTRLGSTEAF
TRBJ2-2,TRBV5-1,ASSFGGQYTGELF
TRBJ2-3,TRBV27,ASSLVRDHTDTQY
TRBJ2-7,TRBV6-1,ASSSPGTGAYEQY
TRBJ1-2,TRBV5-1,ASSLNRQSYTNYGYT
TRBJ2-2,TRBV27,ASGQYGERGTGELF
TRBJ2-1,TRBV10-2,ASRPRGPETEQF
TRBJ2-2,TRBV12-3/TRBV12-4,ASRPRTATSNTGELF
TRBJ2-7,TRBV7-8,ASSLRGGYEQY
TRBJ2-2,TRBV29-1,SASTSERVSTGELF
TRBJ2-1,TRBV7-9,ASSPRGSLEQF
TRBJ1-2,TRBV7-3,ASSLEAGGPQGLYGYT
TRBJ2-5,TRBV7-2,ASSPKGELHLNVETQY
TRBJ2-5,TRBV6-6,ASSSNRDPRRETQY
TRBJ1-5,TRBV7-4,ASSLEQGDQPQH
TRBJ2-2,TRBV7-3,ASSFPGRELF
TRBJ1-6,TRBV7-2,ASSFYLLRGQWGYNSPLH
TRBJ1-6,TRBV15,ATSGKLGSPLH
TRBJ1-5,TRBV7-6,ASSPLSDARYQPQH
TRBJ1-1,TRBV27,ASSLSARTEAF
TRBJ2-2,TRBV6-2/TRBV6-3,ASSYLGGHTGELF
TRBJ2-3,TRBV11-2,ASSLDGSGAFTDTQY
TRBJ1-1,TRBV7-2,ASSWVGVLNTEAF
TRBJ2-2,TRBV19,ASTPPSGRATTGELF
TRBJ2-1,TRBV27,ASSLNSNNEQF
TRBJ1-2,TRBV6-6,ATGFGPRGYT
TRBJ2-3,TRBV20-1,SALGTSTDTQY
TRBJ1-3,TRBV19,ASGTGGLVNTIY
TRBJ2-1,TRBV6-1,ASSSPGGYYNEQF
TRBJ1-1,TRBV4-1,ASSQDLVSSGTEAF
TRBJ1-1,TRBV7-8,ASTSGDEAF
TRBJ2-2,TRBV5-4,ASSLFNTGELF
TRBJ2-3,TRBV9,ASSGNSETDTQY
TRBJ1-1,TRBV19,ATMPRWGTEAF
TRBJ2-1,TRBV7-3,ASSPLTVPPWNEQF